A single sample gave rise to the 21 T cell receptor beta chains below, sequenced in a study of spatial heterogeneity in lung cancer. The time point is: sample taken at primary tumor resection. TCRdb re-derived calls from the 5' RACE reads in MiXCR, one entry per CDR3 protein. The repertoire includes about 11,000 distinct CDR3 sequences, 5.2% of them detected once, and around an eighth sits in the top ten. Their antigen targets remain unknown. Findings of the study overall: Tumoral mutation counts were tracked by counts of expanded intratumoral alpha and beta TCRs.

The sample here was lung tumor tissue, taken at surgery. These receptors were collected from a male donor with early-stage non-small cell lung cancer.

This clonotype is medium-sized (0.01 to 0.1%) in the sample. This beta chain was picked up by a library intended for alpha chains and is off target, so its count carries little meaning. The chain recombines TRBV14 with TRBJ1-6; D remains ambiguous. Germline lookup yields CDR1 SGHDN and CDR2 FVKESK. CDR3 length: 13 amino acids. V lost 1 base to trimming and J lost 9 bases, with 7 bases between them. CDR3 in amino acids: CASSQGSTSPLHF. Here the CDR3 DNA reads TGTGCCAGCAGCCAAGGTTCCACTTCACCCCTCCACTTT. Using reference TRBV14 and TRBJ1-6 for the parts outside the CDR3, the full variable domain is EAGVTQFPSHSVIEKGQTVTLRCDPISGHDNLYWYRRVMGKEIKFLLHFVKESKQDESGMPNNRFLAERTGGTYSTLKVQPAELEDSGVYFCASSQGSTSPLHFGNGTRLTVT.

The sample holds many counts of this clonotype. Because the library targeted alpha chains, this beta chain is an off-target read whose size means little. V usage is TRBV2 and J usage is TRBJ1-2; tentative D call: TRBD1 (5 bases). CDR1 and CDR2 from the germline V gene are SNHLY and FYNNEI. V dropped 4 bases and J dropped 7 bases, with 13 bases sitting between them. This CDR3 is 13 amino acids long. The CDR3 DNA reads TGTGCCAGCAGTGGGGGCAGGGAGGCTGGCTACACCTTC. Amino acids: CASSGGREAGYTF.

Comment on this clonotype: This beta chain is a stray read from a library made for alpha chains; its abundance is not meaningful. The CDR3 here is CSASMTPRSKETQYF. As DNA, the CDR3 is TGCAGTGCTTCCATGACGCCTCGATCCAAAGAGACCCAGTACTTC. V is TRBV20-1 and J is TRBJ2-5; D ambiguous. The CDR3 consists of 15 residues. V was clipped by 5 bases and J by 3 bases, with 19 bases between them. Germline CDR1 reads DFQATT; CDR2 reads SNEGSKA (reference sequence).

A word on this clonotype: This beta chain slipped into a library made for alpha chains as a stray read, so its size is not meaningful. CDR3 bases: TGTGCCAGCAGCTTAGCTAGCGGGAGCGGGGGGGAGCAGTTCTTC. Encoded protein: CASSLASGSGGEQFF. The gene calls are TRBV11-2 and TRBJ2-1; TRBD2 agrees at 10 bases. The CDR3 consists of 15 residues. J was trimmed by 10 bases and V by 1 base; bases with no gene match: 7. The germline gives CDR1 SGHAT, CDR2 FQNNGV. Combining the CDR3 with reference TRBV11-2 and TRBJ2-1 gives the whole variable domain EAGVAQSPRYKIIEKRQSVAFWCNPISGHATLYWYQQILGQGPKLLIQFQNNGVVDDSQLPKDRFSAERLKGVDSTLKIQPAKLEDSAVYLCASSLASGSGGEQFFGPGTRLTVL.

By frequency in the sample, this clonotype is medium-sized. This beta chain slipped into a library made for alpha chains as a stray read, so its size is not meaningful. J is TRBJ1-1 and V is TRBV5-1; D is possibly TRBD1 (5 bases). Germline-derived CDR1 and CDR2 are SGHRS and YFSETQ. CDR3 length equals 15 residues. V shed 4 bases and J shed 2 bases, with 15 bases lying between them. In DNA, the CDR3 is TGCGCCAGCAGCATGCAGGGAGGCGGCAACACTGAAGCTTTCTTT. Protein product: CASSMQGGGNTEAFF.

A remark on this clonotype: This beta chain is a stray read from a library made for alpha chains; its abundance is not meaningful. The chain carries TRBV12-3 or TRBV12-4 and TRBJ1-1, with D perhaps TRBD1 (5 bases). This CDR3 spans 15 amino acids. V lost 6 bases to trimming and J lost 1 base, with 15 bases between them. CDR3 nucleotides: TGTGCCAGCAGCCTTTGGGCAGGGAGGAACACTGAAGCTTTCTTT. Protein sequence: CASSLWAGRNTEAFF.

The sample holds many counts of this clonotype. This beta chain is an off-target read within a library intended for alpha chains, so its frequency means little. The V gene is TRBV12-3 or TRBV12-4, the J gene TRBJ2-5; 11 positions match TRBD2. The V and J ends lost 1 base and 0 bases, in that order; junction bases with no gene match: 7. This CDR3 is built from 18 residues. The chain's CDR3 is CASSLEIGTSGYQETQYF. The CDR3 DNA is TGTGCCAGCAGTTTAGAAATAGGGACTAGCGGTTACCAAGAGACCCAGTACTTC.

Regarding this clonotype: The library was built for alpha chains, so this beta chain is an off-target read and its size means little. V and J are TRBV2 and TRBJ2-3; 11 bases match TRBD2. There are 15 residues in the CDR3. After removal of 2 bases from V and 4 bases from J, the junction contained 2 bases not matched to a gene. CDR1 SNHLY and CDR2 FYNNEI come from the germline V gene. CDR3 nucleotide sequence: TGTGCCAGCAGTGAACTAGCGGGGGGCGCAGATACGCAGTATTTT. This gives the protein CASSELAGGADTQYF.

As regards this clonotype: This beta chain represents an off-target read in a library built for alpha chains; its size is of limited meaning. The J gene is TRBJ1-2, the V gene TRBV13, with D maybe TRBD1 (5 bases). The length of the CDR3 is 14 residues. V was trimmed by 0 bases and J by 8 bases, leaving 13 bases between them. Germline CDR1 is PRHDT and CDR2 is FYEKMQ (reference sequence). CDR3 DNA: TGTGCCAGCAGCTTAGGAACCAGGGAGCAGGGCTACACCTTC. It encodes CASSLGTREQGYTF.

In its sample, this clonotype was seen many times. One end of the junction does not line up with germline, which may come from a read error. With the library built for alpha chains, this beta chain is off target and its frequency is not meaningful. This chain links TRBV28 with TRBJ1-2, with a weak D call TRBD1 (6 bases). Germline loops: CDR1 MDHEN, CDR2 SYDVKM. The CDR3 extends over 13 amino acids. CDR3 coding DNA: TGTGCCAGCGGTTTAGGGACATTCTATGGCTACACCTTC. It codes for CASGLGTFYGYTF.

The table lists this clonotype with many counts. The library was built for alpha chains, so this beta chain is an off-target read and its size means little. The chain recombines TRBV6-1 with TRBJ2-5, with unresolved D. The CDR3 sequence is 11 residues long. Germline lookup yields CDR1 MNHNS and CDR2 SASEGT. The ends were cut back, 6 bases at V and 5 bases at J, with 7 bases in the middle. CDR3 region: CASRTWETQYF. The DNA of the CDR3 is TGTGCCAGCAGAACGTGGGAGACCCAGTACTTC.

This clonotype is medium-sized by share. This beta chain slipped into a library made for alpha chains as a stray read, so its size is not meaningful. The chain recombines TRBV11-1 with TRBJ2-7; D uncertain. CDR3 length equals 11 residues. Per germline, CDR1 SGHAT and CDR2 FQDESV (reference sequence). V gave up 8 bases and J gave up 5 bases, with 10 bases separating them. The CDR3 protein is CASPTDNEQYF. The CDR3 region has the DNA TGTGCCAGCCCTACTGATAACGAGCAGTACTTC.

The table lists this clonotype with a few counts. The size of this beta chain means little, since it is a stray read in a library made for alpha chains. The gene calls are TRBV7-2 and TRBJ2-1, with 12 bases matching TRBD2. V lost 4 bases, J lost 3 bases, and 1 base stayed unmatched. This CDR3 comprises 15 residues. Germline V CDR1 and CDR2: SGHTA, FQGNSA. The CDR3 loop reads CASSWTSGNYNEQFF. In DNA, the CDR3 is TGTGCCAGCAGCTGGACTAGCGGGAACTACAATGAGCAGTTCTTC.

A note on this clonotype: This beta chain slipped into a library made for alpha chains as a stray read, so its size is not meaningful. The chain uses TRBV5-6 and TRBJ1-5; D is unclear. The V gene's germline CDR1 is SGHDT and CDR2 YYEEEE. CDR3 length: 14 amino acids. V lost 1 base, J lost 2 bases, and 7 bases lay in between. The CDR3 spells CASSLRWGNQPQHF. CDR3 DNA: TGTGCCAGCAGCTTGAGATGGGGCAATCAGCCCCAGCATTTT.

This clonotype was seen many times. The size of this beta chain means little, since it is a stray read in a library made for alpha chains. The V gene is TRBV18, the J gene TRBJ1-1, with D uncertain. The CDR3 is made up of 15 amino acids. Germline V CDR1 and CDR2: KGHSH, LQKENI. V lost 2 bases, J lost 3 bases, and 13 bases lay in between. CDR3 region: CASSPSFPLDTEAFF. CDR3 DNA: TGTGCCAGCTCACCATCGTTTCCCCTGGACACTGAAGCTTTCTTT.

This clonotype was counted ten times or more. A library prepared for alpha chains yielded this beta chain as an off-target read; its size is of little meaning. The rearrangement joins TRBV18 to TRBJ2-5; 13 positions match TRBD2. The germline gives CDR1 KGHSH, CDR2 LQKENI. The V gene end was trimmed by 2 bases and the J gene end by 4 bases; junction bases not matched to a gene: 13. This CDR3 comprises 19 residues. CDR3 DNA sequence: TGTGCCAGCTCACCATACCGGGAGACTAGCGGGAGGTTGCGAGAGACCCAGTACTTC. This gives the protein CASSPYRETSGRLRETQYF.

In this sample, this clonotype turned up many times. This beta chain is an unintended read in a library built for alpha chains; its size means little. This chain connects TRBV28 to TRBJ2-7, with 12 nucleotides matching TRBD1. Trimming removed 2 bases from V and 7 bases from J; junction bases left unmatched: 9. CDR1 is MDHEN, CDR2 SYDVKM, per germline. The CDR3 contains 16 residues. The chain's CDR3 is CASSLLPGQGAVEQYF. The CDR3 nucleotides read TGTGCCAGCAGTTTACTGCCGGGACAGGGGGCCGTGGAGCAGTACTTC.

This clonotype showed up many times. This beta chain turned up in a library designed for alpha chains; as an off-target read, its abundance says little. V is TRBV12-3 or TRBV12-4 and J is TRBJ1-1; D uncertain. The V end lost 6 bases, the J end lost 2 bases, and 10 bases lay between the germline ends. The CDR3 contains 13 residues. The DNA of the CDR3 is TGTGCCAGCAGCCCTGACATTAACACTGAAGCTTTCTTT. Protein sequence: CASSPDINTEAFF.

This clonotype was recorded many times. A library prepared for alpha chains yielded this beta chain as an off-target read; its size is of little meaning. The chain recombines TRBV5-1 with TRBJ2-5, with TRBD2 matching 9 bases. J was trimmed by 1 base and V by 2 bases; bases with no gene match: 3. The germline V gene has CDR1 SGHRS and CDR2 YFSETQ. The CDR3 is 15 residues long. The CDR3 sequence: CASSFQREAQETQYF. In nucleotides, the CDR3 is TGCGCCAGCAGCTTTCAGCGGGAGGCCCAAGAGACCCAGTACTTC.

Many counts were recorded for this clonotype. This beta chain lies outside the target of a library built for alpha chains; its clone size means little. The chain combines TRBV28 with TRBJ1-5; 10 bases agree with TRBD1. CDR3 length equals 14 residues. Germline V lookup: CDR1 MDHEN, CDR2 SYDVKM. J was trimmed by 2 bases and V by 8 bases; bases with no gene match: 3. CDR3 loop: CASQGTGGNQPQHF. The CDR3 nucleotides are TGTGCCAGCCAAGGGACAGGGGGCAATCAGCCCCAGCATTTT.

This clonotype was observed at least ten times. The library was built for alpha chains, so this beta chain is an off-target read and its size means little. The CDR3 is CSASPRTLDTIYF. For the CDR3, the DNA is TGCAGTGCTAGTCCCAGGACGCTTGACACCATATATTTT. This chain links TRBV20-1 with TRBJ1-3; no definite D call. CDR3 length: 13 residues. Germline V CDR1 and CDR2: DFQATT, SNEGSKA (reference sequence). The germline V and J ends were trimmed by 3 bases and 8 bases, with 14 bases remaining between them.